A selection of T cell receptor beta chains follows, all from one sample in a study of technical replicates of blood from a handful of donors. Method: immunoSEQ multiplex PCR; TCRdb's copy keeps in-frame clones and lacks some. The sample consists of tens of thousands of clones, about 96% of them appearing once. The sequenced sample consisted of T cells isolated from PBMCs. The source is a human donor in good health. CDR3s include the opening cysteine and the closing phenylalanine or tryptophan. The D gene is left open where the match is weak. Size is omitted from some rows. Given values are once, few, many or a class for expanded clones.

abundance	j_gene	d_gene	v_gene	CDR3aa	CDR3nt
.	TRBJ2-7	.	TRBV6-6	CASSWNSAGEQYF	TGTGCCAGCAGTTGGAATTCGGCGGGCGAGCAGTACTTC
.	TRBJ2-7	TRBD1	TRBV11-3	CASSLHLGQAVYEQYF	TGTGCCAGCAGCTTACATTTGGGACAGGCGGTCTACGAGCAGTACTTC
.	TRBJ1-1	TRBD1	TRBV7-9	CASSSRTGIAFF	TGTGCCAGCAGCTCCCGGACAGGGATTGCTTTCTTT
.	TRBJ2-1	TRBD2	TRBV5-6	CASSLYGGGARNEQFF	TGTGCCAGCAGCTTGTATGGCGGGGGGGCTCGCAATGAGCAGTTCTTC
.	TRBJ2-6	TRBD1	TRBV5-4	CASSFLGTGLPPGANVLTF	TGTGCCAGCAGCTTCCTCGGGACAGGGCTGCCACCTGGGGCCAACGTCCTGACTTTC
.	TRBJ1-1	.	TRBV14	CASSLLVTDGEAFF	TGTGCCAGCAGCCTACTGGTGACAGACGGTGAAGCTTTCTTT
.	TRBJ2-1	.	TRBV25-1	CATPSRVYNEQFF	TGTGCCACCCCATCCCGCGTATACAATGAGCAGTTCTTC
once	TRBJ1-2	TRBD1	TRBV9	CASSVGQGAGGYTF	TGTGCCAGCAGCGTAGGCCAGGGGGCGGGGGGCTACACCTTC
.	TRBJ1-6	TRBD1	TRBV7-3	CASKADRVDAPLHF	TGTGCCTCCAAAGCCGACAGGGTGGACGCACCCCTCCACTTT
.	TRBJ2-7	.	TRBV9	CASSETGTFSYEQYF	TGTGCCAGCAGCGAGACCGGGACTTTCTCCTACGAGCAGTACTTC
.	TRBJ2-5	TRBD1	TRBV5-4	CASSTATGGTETQYF	TGTGCCAGCAGCACGGCGACAGGGGGTACAGAGACCCAGTACTTC
.	TRBJ1-1	.	TRBV18	CASSPRHGRLTEAFF	TGTGCCAGCTCACCTCGTCATGGAAGACTCACTGAAGCTTTCTTT
.	TRBJ1-5	TRBD1	TRBV4-1	CASSQVYRGSFNQPQHF	TGCGCCAGCAGCCAAGTGTACAGGGGATCTTTCAATCAGCCCCAGCATTTT
.	TRBJ2-2	.	TRBV19	CASRSVTGELFF	TGTGCCAGCCGCAGTGTCACCGGGGAGCTGTTTTTT
.	TRBJ1-2	.	TRBV27	CASSFDRSNGYTF	TGTGCCAGCAGTTTTGACAGGAGTAATGGCTACACCTTC
.	TRBJ1-5	.	TRBV9	CASSVSGDNQPQHF	TGTGCCAGCAGCGTCTCGGGGGACAATCAGCCCCAGCATTTT
.	TRBJ1-1	.	TRBV7-8	CASSLGTAHTEAFF	TGTGCCAGCAGCTTAGGGACAGCACACACTGAAGCTTTCTTT
once	TRBJ1-1	.	TRBV7-9	CASSFSTAMNTEAFF	TGTGCCAGCAGCTTTAGCACGGCTATGAACACTGAAGCTTTCTTT
.	TRBJ2-1	TRBD1	TRBV6-1	CASTRDRAWNEQFF	TGTGCCAGCACCCGGGACAGGGCATGGAATGAGCAGTTCTTC
.	TRBJ1-5	.	TRBV30	CAWSGGYDQPQHF	TGTGCCTGGAGTGGAGGGTACGATCAGCCCCAGCATTTT
once	TRBJ2-7	.	TRBV10-1	CASSESIAGPGNF	TGCGCCAGCAGTGAGTCGATCGCGGGTCCTGGGAACTTC
.	TRBJ1-6	TRBD1	TRBV30	CALGTGNSPLHF	TGTGCCTTGGGGACAGGCAATTCACCCCTCCACTTT
.	TRBJ1-1	.	TRBV6-1	CASSPSRTLNTEAFF	TGTGCCAGCAGTCCAAGCCGGACACTGAACACTGAAGCTTTCTTT
.	TRBJ2-1	.	TRBV7-9	CASSLGPGINNEQFF	TGTGCCAGCAGCTTAGGTCCGGGAATCAACAATGAGCAGTTCTTC
once	TRBJ1-1	.	TRBV29-1	CSVEDRLQGAFF	TGCAGCGTTGAAGATCGATTACAGGGAGCTTTCTTT
.	TRBJ1-1	TRBD1	TRBV6-5	CASSLTGKNTEAFF	TGTGCCAGCAGTCTGACAGGGAAAAACACTGAAGCTTTCTTT
.	TRBJ2-7	TRBD1	TRBV10-1	CASSEGQGAYEQYF	TGCGCCAGCAGTGAGGGCCAGGGGGCTTACGAGCAGTACTTC
.	TRBJ1-4	.	TRBV5-1	CASSTTPGEKLFF	TGCGCCAGCAGCACTACCCCGGGGGAAAAACTGTTTTTT
.	TRBJ1-1	TRBD1	TRBV6-5	CASSYSDRGGTEAFF	TGTGCCAGCAGTTACTCGGACAGGGGGGGCACTGAAGCTTTCTTT
.	TRBJ2-2	.	TRBV21-1	CASSKSAGTNTGELFF	TGTGCCAGCAGCAAATCGGCGGGGACGAACACCGGGGAGCTGTTTTTT
.	TRBJ1-5	.	TRBV10-2	CASSESHQPQHF	TGCGCCAGCAGTGAGTCACACCAGCCCCAGCATTTT
.	TRBJ2-7	TRBD1	TRBV5-4	CASSRDSYEQYF	TGTGCCAGCAGCCGGGACAGCTACGAGCAGTACTTC
.	TRBJ1-5	.	TRBV5-6	CASSLVGGNQPQHF	TGTGCCAGCAGCTTGGTAGGGGGAAATCAGCCCCAGCATTTT
.	TRBJ2-1	.	TRBV5-4	CASSFQGGLTISEQFF	TGTGCCAGCAGCTTCCAGGGAGGTCTCACAATAAGTGAGCAGTTCTTC
once	TRBJ2-5	TRBD2	TRBV9	CASSTSGAKWGAQYF	TGTGCCAGCAGCACTAGCGGGGCAAAGTGGGGGGCCCAGTACTTC
.	TRBJ1-2	TRBD1	TRBV27	CASSSVRTGVYYGYTF	TGTGCCAGCAGTTCAGTCAGGACAGGGGTTTACTATGGCTACACCTTC
.	TRBJ2-1	TRBD2	TRBV5-1	CASSSPGIAGVNEQFF	TGCGCCAGCAGCTCTCCCGGGATAGCGGGGGTAAATGAGCAGTTCTTC
.	TRBJ2-5	TRBD1	TRBV28	CASSLDYRQGSLETQYF	TGTGCCAGCAGCTTAGACTACCGACAGGGGAGTTTGGAGACCCAGTACTTC
.	TRBJ1-5	.	TRBV2	CASCGHNQPQHF	TGTGCCAGCTGTGGGCACAATCAGCCCCAGCATTTT
.	TRBJ1-5	.	TRBV19	CASGLSVVQPQHF	TGTGCCAGTGGACTTTCGGTGGTCCAGCCCCAGCATTTT
.	TRBJ1-5	.	TRBV28	CASFQGSGNQPQHF	TGTGCCAGCTTCCAGGGTAGTGGCAATCAGCCCCAGCATTTT